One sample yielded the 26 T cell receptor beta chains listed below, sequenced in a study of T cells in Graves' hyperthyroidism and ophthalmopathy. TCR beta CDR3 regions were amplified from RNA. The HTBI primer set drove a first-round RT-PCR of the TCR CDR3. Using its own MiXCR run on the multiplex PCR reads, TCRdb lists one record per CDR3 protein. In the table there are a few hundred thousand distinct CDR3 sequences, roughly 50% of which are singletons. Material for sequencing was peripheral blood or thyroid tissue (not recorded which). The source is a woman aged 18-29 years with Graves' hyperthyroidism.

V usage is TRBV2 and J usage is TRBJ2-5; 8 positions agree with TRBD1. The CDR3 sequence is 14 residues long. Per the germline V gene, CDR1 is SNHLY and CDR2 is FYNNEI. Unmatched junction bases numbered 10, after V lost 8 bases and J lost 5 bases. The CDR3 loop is CASSYGQGGETQYF. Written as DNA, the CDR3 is TGTGCCAGCTCCTATGGACAGGGTGGGGAGACCCAGTACTTC.

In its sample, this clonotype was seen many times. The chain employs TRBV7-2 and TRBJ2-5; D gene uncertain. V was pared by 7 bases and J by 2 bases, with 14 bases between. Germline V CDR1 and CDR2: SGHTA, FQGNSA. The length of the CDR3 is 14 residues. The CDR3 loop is CASTASYSQETQYF. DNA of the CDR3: TGTGCCAGCACCGCGTCGTATTCACAAGAGACCCAGTACTTC.

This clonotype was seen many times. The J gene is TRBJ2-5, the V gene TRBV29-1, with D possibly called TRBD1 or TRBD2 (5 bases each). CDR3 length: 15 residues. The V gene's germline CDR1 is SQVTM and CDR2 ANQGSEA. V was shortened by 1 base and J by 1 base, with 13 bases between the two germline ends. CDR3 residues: CSVEGAWGSQETQYF. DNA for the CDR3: TGCAGCGTTGAAGGGGCCTGGGGGTCCCAAGAGACCCAGTACTTC.

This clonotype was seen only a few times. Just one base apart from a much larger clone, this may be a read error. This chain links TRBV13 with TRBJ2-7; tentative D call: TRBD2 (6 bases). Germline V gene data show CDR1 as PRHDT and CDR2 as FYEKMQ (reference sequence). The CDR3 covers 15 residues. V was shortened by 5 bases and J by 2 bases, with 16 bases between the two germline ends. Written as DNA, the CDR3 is TGTGCCAGCAGCCCGAGGGGACGGGGGACCTACGAGCAGTACTTC. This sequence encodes CASSPRGRGTYEQYF.

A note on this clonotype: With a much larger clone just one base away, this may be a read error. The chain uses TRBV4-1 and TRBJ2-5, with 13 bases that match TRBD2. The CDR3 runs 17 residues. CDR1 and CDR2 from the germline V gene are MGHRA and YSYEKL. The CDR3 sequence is CASSQRLAGGYEVTQHF. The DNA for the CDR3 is TGCGCCAGCAGCCAAAGACTAGCGGGAGGCTATGAGGTGACCCAGCACTTC.

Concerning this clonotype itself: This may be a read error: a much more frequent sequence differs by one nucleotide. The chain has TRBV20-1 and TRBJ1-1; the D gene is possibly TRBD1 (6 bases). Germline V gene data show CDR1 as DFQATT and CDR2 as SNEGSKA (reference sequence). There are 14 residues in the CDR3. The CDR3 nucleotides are TGCAGTGCTAGAGCGGGGGGGCTGAACATTGAAGCTTTCTTT. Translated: CSARAGGLNIEAFF.

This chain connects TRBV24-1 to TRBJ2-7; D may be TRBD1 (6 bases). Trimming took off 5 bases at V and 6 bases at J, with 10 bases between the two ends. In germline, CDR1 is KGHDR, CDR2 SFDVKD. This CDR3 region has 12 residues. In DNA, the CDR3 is TGTGCCACCAGTGCCAGGGGCGGCGAGCAGTACTTC. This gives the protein CATSARGGEQYF.

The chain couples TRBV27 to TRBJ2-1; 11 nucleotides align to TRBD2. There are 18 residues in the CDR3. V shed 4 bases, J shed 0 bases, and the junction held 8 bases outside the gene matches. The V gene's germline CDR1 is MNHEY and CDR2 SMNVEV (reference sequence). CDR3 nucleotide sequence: TGTGCCAGCAGTTCCGGGACTAGCGGTTCCTACTCCTACAATGAGCAGTTCTTC. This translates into CASSSGTSGSYSYNEQFF.

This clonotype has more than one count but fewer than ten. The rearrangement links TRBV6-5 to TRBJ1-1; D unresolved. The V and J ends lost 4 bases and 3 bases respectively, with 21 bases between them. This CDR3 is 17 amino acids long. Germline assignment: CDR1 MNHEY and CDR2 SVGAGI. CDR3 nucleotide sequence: TGTGCCAGCAGTTTATCGTCCTATACGGGCGCGGACACTGAAGCTTTCTTT. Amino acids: CASSLSSYTGADTEAFF.

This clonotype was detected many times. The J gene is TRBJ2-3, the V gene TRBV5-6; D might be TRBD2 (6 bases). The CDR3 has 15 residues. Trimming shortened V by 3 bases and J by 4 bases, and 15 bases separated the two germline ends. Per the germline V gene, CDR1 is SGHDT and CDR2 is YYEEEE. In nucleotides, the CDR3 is TGTGCCAGCAGCTCCGGGACTTGGAAATCAGATACGCAGTATTTT. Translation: CASSSGTWKSDTQYF.

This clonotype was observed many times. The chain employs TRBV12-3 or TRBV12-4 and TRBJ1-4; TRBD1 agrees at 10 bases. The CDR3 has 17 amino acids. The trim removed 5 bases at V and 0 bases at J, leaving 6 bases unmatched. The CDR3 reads CASSNYGQGATNEKLFF. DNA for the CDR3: TGTGCCAGCAGTAACTATGGACAGGGGGCAACTAATGAAAAACTGTTTTTT.

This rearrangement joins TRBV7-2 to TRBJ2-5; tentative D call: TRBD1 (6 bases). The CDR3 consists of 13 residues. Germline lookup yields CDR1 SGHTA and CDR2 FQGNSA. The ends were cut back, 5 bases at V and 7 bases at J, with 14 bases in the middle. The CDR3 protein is CASSTQGAGTQYF. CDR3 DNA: TGTGCCAGCAGCACACAGGGCGCAGGGACCCAGTACTTC.

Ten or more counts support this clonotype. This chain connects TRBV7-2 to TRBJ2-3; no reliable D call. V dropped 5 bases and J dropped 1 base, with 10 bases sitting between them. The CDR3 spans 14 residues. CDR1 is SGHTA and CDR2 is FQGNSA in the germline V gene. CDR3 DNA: TGTGCCAGCAGCCTCCTTTCCGGCACAGATACGCAGTATTTT. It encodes CASSLLSGTDTQYF.

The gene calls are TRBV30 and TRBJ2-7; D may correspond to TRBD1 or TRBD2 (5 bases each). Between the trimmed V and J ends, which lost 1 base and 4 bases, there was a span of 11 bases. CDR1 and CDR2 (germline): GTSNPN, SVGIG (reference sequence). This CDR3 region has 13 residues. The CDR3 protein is CAWSDGREYEQYF. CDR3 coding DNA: TGTGCCTGGAGTGACGGCAGGGAGTACGAGCAGTACTTC. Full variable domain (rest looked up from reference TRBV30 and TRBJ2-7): SQTIHQWPATLVQPVGSPLSLECTVEGTSNPNLYWYRQAAGRGLQLLFYSVGIGQISSEVPQNLSASRPQDRQFILSSKKLLLSDSGFYLCAWSDGREYEQYFGPGTRLTVT.

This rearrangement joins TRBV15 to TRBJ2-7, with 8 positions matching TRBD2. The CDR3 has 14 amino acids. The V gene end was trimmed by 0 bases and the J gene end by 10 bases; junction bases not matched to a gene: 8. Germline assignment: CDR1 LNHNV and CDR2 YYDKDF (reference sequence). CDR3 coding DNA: TGTGCCACCAGCAGAGATCGGGAGGGGGGGAGTCAGTACTTC. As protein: CATSRDREGGSQYF.

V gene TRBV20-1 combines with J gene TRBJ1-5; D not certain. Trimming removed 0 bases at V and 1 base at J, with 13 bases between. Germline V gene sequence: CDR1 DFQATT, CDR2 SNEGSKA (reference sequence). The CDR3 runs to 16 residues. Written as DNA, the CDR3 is TGCAGTGCTAGAGATTTATTATTGGGGAGCAATCAGCCCCAGCATTTT. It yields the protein CSARDLLLGSNQPQHF.

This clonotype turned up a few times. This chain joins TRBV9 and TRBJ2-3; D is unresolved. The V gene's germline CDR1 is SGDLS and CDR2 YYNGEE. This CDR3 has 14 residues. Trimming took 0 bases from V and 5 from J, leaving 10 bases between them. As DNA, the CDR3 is TGTGCCAGCAGCGTAGTCGGTACACGAGATACGCAGTATTTT. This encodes CASSVVGTRDTQYF.

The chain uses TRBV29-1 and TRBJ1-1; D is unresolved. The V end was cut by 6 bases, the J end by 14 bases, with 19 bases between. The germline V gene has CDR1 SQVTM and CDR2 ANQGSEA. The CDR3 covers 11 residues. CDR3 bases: TGCAGCGTCCCCGGGTACAATGAGCAGTTCTTT. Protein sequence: CSVPGYNEQFF.

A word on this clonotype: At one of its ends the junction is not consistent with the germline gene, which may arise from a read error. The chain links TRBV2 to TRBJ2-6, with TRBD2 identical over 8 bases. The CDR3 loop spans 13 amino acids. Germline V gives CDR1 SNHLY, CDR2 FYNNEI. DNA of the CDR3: TGTGCCAGCAGTGACGGGGGGGCCAGCGTCCTGACTTTC. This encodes CASSDGGASVLTF.

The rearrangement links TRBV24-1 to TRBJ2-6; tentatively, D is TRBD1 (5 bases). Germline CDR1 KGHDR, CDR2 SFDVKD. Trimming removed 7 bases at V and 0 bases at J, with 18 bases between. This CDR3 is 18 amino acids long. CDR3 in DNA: TGTGCCACCAGCGAGATCGAAACAGGTTTCTCTGGGGCCAACGTCCTGACTTTC. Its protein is CATSEIETGFSGANVLTF.

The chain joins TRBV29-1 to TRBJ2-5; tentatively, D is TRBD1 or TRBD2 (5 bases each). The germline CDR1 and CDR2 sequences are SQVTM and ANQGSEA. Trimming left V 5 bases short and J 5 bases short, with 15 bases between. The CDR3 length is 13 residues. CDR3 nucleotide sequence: TGCAGCGTTCCGGCCGGGACCAAGGAGACCCAGTACTTC. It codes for CSVPAGTKETQYF.

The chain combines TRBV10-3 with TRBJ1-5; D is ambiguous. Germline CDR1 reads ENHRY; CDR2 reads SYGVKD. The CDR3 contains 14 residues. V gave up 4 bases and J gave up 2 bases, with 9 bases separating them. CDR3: CAISGGDGNQPQHF. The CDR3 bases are TGTGCCATCAGTGGGGGAGATGGCAATCAGCCCCAGCATTTT.

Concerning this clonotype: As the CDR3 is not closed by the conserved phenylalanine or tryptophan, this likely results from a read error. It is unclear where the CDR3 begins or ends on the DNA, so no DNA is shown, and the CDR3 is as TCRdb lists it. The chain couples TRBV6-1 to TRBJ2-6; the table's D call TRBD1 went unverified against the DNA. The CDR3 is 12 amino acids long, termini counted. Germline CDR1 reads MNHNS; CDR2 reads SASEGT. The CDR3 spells CASRGPGETPNT.

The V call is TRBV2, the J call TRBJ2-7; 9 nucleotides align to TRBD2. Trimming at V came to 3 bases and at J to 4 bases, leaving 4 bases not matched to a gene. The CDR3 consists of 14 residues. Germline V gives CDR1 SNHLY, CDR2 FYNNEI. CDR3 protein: CASSDGAGGYEQYF. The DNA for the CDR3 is TGTGCCAGCAGTGACGGAGCGGGAGGATACGAGCAGTACTTC. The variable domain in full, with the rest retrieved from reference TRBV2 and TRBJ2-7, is EPEVTQTPSHQVTQMGQEVILRCVPISNHLYFYWYRQILGQKVEFLVSFYNNEISEKSEIFDDQFSVERPDGSNFTLKIRSTKLEDSAMYFCASSDGAGGYEQYFGPGTRLTVT.

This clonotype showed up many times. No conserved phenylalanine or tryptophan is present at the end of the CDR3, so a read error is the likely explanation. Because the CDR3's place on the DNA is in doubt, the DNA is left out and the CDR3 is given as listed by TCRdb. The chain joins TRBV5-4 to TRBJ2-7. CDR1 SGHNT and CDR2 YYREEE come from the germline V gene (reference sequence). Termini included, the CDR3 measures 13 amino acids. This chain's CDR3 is CASSLAGQPSKAL.

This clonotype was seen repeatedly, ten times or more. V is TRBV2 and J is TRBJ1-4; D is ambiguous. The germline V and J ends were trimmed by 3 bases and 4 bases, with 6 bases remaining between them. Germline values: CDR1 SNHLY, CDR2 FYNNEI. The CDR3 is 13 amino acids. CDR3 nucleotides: TGTGCCAGCAGTGATTCCCTTAATGAAAAACTGTTTTTT. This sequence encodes CASSDSLNEKLFF.